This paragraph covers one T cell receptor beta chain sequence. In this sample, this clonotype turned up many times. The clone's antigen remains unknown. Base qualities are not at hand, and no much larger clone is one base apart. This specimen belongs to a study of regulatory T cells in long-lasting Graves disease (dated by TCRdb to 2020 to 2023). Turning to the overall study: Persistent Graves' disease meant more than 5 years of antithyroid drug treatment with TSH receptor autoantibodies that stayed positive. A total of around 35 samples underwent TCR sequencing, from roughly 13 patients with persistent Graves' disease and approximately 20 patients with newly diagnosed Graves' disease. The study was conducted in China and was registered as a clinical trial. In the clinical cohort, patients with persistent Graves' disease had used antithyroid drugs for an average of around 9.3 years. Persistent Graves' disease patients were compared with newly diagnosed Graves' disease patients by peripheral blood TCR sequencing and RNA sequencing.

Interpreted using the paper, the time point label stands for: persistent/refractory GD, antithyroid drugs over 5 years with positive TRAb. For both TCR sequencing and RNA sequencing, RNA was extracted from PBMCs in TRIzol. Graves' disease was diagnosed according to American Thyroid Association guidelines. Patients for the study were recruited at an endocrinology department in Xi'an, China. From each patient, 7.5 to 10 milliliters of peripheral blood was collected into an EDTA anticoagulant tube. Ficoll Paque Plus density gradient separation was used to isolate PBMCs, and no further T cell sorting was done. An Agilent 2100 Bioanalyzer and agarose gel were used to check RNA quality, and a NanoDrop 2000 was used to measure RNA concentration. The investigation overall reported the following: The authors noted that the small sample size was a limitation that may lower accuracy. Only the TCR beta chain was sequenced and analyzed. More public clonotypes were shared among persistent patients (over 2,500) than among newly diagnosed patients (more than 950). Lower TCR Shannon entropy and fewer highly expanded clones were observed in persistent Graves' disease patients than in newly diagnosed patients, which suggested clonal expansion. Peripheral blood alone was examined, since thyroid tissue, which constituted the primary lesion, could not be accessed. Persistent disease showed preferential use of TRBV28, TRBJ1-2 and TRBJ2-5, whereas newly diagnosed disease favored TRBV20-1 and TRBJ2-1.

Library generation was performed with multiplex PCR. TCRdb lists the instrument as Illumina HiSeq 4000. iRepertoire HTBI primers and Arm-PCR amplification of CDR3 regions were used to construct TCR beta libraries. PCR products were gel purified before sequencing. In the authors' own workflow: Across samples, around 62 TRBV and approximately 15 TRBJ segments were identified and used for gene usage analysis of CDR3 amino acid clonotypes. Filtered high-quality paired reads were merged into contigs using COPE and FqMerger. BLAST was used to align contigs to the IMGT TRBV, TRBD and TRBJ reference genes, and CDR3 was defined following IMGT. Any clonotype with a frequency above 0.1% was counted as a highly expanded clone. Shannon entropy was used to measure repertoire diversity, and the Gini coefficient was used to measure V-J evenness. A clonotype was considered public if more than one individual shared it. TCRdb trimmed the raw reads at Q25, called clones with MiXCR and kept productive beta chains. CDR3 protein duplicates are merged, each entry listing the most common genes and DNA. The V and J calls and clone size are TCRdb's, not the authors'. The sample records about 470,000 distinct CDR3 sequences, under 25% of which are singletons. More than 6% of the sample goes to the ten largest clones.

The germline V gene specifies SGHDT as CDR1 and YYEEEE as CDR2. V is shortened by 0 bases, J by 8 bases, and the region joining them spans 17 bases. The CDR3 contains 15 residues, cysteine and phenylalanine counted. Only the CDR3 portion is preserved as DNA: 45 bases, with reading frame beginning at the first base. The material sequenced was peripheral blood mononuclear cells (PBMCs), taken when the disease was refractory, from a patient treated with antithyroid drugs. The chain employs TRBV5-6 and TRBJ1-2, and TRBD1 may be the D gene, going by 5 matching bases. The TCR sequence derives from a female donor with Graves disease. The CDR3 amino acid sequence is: CASSLGQPFGVGYTF. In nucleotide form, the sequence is TGTGCCAGCAGCTTGGGACAGCCCTTCGGGGTCGGCTACACCTTC.